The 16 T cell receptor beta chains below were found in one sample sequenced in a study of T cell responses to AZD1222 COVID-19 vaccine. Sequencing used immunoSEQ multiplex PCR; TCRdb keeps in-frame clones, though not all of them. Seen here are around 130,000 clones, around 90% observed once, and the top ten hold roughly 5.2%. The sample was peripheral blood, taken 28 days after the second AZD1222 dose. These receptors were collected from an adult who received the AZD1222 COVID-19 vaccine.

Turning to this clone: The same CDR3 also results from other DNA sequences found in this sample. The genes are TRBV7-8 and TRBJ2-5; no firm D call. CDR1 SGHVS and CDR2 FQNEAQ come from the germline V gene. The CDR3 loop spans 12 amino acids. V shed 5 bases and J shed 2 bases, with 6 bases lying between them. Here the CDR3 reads CASSPGQETQYF. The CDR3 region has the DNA TGTGCCAGCAGCCCCGGGCAAGAGACCCAGTACTTC. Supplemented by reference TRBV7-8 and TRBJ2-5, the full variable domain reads GAGVSQSPRYKVAKRGQDVALRCDPISGHVSLFWYQQALGQGPEFLTYFQNEAQLDKSGLPSDRFFAERPEGSVSTLKIQRTQQEDSAVYLCASSPGQETQYFGPGTRLLVL.

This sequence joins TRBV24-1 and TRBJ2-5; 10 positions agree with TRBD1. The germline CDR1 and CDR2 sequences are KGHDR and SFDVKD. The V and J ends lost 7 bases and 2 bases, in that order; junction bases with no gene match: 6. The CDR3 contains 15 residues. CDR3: CATSQGQGIQETQYF. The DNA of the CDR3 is TGTGCCACCAGCCAGGGACAGGGGATACAAGAGACCCAGTACTTC.

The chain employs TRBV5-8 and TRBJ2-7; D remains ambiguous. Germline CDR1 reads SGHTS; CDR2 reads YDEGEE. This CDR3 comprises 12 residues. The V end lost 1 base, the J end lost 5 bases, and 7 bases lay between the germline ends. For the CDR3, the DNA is TGTGCCAGCAGCTTGTGGCGTGACGAGCAGTACTTC. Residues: CASSLWRDEQYF.

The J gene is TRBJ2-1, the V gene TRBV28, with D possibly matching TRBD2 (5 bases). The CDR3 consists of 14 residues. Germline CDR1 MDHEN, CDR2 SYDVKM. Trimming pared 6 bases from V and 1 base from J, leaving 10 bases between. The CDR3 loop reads CASRVSGSYNEQFF. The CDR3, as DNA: TGTGCCAGCAGGGTAAGCGGATCCTACAATGAGCAGTTCTTC.

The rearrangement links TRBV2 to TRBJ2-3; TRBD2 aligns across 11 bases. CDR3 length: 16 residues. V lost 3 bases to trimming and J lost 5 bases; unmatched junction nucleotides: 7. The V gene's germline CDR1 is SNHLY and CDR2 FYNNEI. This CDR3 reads CASSDVPGLAVDTQYF. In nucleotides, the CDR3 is TGTGCCAGCAGTGACGTACCGGGACTAGCGGTAGATACGCAGTATTTT.

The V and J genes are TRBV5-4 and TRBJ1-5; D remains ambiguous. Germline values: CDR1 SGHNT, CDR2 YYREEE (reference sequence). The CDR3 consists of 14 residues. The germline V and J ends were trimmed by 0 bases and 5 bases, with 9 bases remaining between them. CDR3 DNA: TGTGCCAGCAGCTTGGCAGGCCTAGATCAGCCCCAGCATTTT. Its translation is CASSLAGLDQPQHF.

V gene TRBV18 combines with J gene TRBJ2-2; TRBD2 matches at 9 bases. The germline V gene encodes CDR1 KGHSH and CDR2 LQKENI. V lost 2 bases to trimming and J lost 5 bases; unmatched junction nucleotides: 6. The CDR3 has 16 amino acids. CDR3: CASSPETSGETGELFF. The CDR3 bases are TGTGCCAGCTCACCAGAGACTAGCGGCGAAACCGGGGAGCTGTTTTTT.

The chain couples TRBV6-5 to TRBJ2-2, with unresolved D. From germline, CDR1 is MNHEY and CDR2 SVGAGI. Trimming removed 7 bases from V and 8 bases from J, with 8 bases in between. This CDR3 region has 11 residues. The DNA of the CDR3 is TGTGCCAGCAAAGGCCCGGGGGAGCTGTTTTTT. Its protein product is CASKGPGELFF.

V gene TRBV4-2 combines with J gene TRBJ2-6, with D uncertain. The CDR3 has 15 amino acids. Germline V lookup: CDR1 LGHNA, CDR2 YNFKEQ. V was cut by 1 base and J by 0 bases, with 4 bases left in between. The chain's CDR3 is CASSQGSSGANVLTF. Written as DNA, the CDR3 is TGTGCCAGCAGCCAAGGGAGCTCTGGGGCCAACGTCCTGACTTTC.

As DNA, the CDR3 is TGTGCCAGTAGTCTCTCCAGGGGCCAGTGGGAGACCCAGTACTTC. Protein product: CASSLSRGQWETQYF. This rearrangement joins TRBV19 to TRBJ2-5; possibly TRBD1 for D (6 bases). Germline loops: CDR1 LNHDA, CDR2 SQIVND (reference sequence). Trimming cost V 5 bases and J 5 bases, with 18 bases left between them. The CDR3 covers 15 residues.

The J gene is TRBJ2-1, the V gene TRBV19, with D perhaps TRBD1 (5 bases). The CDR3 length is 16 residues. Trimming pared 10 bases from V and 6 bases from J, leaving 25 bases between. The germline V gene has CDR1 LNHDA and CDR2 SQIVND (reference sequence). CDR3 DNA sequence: TGTGCCACCTCAGGGTTCATGAGGACGGCGTCCAATGAGCAGTTCTTC. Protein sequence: CATSGFMRTASNEQFF.

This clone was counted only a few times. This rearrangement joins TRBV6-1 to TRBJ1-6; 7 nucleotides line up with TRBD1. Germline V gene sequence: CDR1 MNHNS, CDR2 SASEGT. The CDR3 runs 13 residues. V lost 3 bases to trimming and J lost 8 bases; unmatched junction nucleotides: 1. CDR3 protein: CASSDDRDSPLHF. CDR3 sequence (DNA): TGTGCCAGCAGTGACGACAGGGATTCACCCCTCCACTTT.

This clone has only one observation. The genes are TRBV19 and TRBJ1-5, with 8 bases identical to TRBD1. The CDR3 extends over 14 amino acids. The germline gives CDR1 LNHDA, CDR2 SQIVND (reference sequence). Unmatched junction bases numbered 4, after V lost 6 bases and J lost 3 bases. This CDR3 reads CASRDRGFNQPQHF. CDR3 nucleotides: TGTGCCAGTAGAGACAGGGGTTTCAATCAGCCCCAGCATTTT.

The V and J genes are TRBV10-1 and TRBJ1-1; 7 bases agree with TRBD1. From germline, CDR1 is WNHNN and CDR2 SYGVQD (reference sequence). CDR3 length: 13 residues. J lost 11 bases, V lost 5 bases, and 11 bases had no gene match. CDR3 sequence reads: CASSPTQGGEAFF. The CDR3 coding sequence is TGCGCCAGCAGTCCTACCCAAGGGGGCGAGGCTTTCTTT.

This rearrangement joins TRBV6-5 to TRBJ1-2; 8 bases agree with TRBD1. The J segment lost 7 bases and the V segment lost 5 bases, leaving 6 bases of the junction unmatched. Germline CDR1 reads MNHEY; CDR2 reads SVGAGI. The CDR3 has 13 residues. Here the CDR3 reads CASSPTGGTGYTF. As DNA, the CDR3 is TGTGCCAGCAGTCCCACAGGGGGTACTGGCTACACCTTC.

The CDR3 DNA reads as TGTGCCAGCAGCCGTCTTATCAGCTTAGGGTATAATTCACCCCTCCACTTT. This sequence encodes CASSRLISLGYNSPLHF. The V gene is TRBV3-1 (or the pseudogene TRBV3-2), the J gene TRBJ1-6; D unresolved. The CDR3 consists of 17 residues. Germline-derived CDR1 and CDR2 are LGHDT and YNNKEL (reference sequence). V lost 4 bases and J 4 bases, leaving 17 bases between the germline ends.